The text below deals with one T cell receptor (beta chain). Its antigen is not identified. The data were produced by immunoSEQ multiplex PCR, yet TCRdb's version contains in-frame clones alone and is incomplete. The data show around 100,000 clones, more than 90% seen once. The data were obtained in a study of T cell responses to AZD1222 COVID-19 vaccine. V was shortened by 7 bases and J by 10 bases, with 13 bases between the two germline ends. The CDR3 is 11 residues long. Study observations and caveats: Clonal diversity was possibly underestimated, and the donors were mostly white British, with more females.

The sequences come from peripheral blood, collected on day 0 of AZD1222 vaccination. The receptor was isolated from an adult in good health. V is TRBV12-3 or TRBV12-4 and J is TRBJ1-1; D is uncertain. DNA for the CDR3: TGTGCCAGCACTCTGGCCCAAAGAGCTTTCTTT. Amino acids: CASTLAQRAFF.